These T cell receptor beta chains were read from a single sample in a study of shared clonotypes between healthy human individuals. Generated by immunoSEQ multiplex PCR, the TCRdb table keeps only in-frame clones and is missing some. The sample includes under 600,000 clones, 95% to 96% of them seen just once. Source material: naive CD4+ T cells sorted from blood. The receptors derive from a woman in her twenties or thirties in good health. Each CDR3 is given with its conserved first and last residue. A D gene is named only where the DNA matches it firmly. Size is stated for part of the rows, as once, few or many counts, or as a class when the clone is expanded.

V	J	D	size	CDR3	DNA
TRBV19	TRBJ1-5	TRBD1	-	CASSRGQGGNQPQHF	TGTGCCAGTAGCAGGGGGCAAGGTGGCAATCAGCCCCAGCATTTT
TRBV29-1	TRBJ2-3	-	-	CSALALTSTDTQYF	TGCAGCGCGCTAGCGTTGACTAGCACAGATACGCAGTATTTT
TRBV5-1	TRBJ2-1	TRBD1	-	CASATGAGVNEQFF	TGCGCCAGCGCCACAGGGGCTGGGGTCAATGAGCAGTTCTTC
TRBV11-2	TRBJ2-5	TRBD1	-	CASSLDRDRGPETQYF	TGTGCCAGCAGCTTAGATCGGGACAGGGGACCAGAGACCCAGTACTTC
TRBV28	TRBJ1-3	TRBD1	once	CASSSDRDSGNTIYF	TGTGCCAGCAGTTCCGACAGGGACTCTGGAAACACCATATATTTT
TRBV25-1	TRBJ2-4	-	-	CASSENGAGAKNIQYF	TGTGCCAGCAGTGAAAATGGGGCAGGGGCCAAAAACATTCAGTACTTC
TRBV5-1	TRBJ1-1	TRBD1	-	CASRGQGNTEAFF	TGCGCCAGCAGGGGACAGGGTAACACTGAAGCTTTCTTT
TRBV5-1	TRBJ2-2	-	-	CASSSAGGRTGELFF	TGCGCCAGCTCCAGTGCAGGGGGGCGAACCGGGGAGCTGTTTTTT
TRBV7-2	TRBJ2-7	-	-	CASSSPVSAPRYEQYF	TGTGCCAGCAGCTCCCCCGTGTCAGCCCCTCGCTACGAGCAGTACTTC
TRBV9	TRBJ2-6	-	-	CASSAHLGGQGISGANVLTF	TGTGCCAGCAGCGCCCATTTAGGGGGGCAGGGGATTTCTGGGGCCAACGTCCTGACTTTC
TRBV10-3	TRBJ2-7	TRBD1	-	CAIRMGQLDYEQYF	TGTGCCATCAGGATGGGACAGTTGGACTACGAGCAGTACTTC
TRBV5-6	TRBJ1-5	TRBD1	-	CASSPLPGQGTPQPQHF	TGTGCCAGCAGCCCGCTACCGGGACAGGGGACCCCCCAGCCCCAGCATTTT
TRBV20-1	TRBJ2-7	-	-	CSASTEEQYF	TGCAGTGCTTCGACTGAGGAGCAGTACTTC
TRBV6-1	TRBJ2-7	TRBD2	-	CASSARLAGEYEQYF	TGTGCCAGCAGTGCGCGACTAGCGGGAGAGTACGAGCAGTACTTC
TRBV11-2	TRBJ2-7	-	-	CASSAIYEQYF	TGTGCCAGCAGCGCGATATACGAGCAGTACTTC
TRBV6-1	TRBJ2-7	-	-	CASSVIGGRTYEQYF	TGTGCCAGCAGTGTAATAGGGGGGAGGACCTACGAGCAGTACTTC
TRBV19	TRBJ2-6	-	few	CASSIATYSGANVLTF	TGTGCCAGTAGTATAGCCACTTACTCTGGGGCCAACGTCCTGACTTTC
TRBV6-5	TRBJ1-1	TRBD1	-	CASSYIAGTGSYAAFF	TGTGCCAGCAGTTATATAGCCGGGACAGGGTCCTATGCAGCTTTCTTT
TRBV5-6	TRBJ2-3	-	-	CASSRGDTQYF	TGTGCCAGCAGCCGAGGAGATACGCAGTATTTT
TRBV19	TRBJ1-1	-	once	CASINIPGGGTEAFF	TGTGCCAGTATAAACATCCCGGGAGGGGGCACTGAAGCTTTCTTT
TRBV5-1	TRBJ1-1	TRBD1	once	CASSSTGQRMTEAFF	TGCGCCAGCAGCTCAACGGGACAGCGGATGACTGAAGCTTTCTTT
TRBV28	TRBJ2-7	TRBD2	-	CANQASGTEEQYF	TGTGCCAACCAGGCTAGCGGGACAGAAGAGCAGTACTTC
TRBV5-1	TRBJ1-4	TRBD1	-	CASSTGTAPTNEKLFF	TGCGCCAGCAGCACCGGGACAGCCCCAACTAATGAAAAACTGTTTTTT
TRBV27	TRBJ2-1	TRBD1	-	CASSYGDRDIYNEQFF	TGTGCCAGCAGTTATGGGGACAGGGACATCTACAATGAGCAGTTCTTC
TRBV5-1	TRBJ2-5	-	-	CASSGGQLEKTQYF	TGCGCCAGCAGCGGGGGACAATTAGAAAAGACCCAGTACTTC
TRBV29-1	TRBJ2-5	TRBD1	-	CSVEDRFTQETQYF	TGCAGCGTTGAGGACAGGTTCACCCAAGAGACCCAGTACTTC
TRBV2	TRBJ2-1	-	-	CASRDTFNEQFF	TGTGCCAGTCGGGACACCTTCAATGAGCAGTTCTTC
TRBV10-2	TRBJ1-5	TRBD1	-	CASSKSGTGGYSNQPQHF	TGCGCCAGCAGCAAGTCCGGGACAGGGGGTTATAGCAATCAGCCCCAGCATTTT
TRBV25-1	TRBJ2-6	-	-	CASSEYTGSGANVLTF	TGTGCCAGCAGTGAATACACAGGCTCTGGGGCCAACGTCCTGACTTTC
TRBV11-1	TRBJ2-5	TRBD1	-	CASSFGQGAETQYF	TGTGCCAGCAGCTTCGGACAGGGTGCAGAGACCCAGTACTTC
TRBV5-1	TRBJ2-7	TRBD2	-	CASSLGGSQRYEQYF	TGCGCCAGCAGCTTGGGCGGGAGCCAACGCTACGAGCAGTACTTC
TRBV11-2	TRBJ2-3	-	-	CASSLDGRLADTQYF	TGTGCCAGCAGCTTAGATGGTCGGCTTGCAGATACGCAGTATTTT
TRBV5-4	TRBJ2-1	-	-	CASNSNNEQFF	TGTGCCAGCAACTCAAACAATGAGCAGTTCTTC
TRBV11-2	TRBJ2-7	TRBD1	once	CASSQRTGVFNEQYF	TGTGCCAGCAGCCAACGGACAGGGGTGTTCAACGAGCAGTACTTC
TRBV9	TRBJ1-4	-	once	CASSIFGGTNEKLFF	TGTGCCAGCAGCATTTTCGGGGGGACAAATGAAAAACTGTTTTTT
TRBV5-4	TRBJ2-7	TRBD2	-	CASSLDLAGGVNEQYF	TGTGCCAGCAGCTTGGATCTAGCGGGAGGGGTCAACGAGCAGTACTTC
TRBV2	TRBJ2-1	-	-	CASSVEGNNEQFF	TGTGCCAGCAGTGTTGAGGGAAACAATGAGCAGTTCTTC
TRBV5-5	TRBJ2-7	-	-	CASSLSTYEQYF	TGTGCCAGCAGCCTATCCACCTACGAGCAGTACTTC
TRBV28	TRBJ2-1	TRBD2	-	CASSVDAGGGYNEQFF	TGTGCCAGCAGTGTCGACGCGGGAGGGGGTTACAATGAGCAGTTCTTC
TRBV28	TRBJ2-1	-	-	CASSLSWGEQFF	TGTGCCAGCAGCCTGTCGTGGGGGGAGCAGTTCTTC
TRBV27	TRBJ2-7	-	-	CASRPNRLGALYEQYF	TGTGCCAGCAGGCCGAATAGGCTGGGTGCCCTCTACGAGCAGTACTTC
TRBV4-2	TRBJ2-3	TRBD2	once	CASSQEGVLAADTQYF	TGTGCCAGCAGCCAAGAGGGGGTCCTAGCGGCAGATACGCAGTATTTT
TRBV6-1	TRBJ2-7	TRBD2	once	CASSEGLATLNEQYF	TGTGCCAGCAGTGAAGGACTAGCTACATTGAACGAGCAGTACTTC
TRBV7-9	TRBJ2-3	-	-	CASSLSAYTDTQYF	TGTGCCAGCAGCTTATCGGCGTACACAGATACGCAGTATTTT
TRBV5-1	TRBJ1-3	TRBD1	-	CASSLGAGGGNTIYF	TGCGCCAGCAGCTTAGGCGCAGGGGGTGGAAACACCATATATTTT
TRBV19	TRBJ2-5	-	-	CASSIGGQVRETQYF	TGTGCCAGTAGTATCGGGGGGCAGGTCCGGGAGACCCAGTACTTC
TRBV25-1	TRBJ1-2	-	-	CASSDHRQIPANFYGYTF	TGTGCCAGCAGTGACCACCGACAGATCCCCGCCAACTTCTATGGCTACACCTTC
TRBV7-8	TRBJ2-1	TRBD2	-	CASSFSGGPGMRNEQFF	TGTGCCAGCAGCTTTTCGGGAGGGCCTGGAATGAGGAATGAGCAGTTCTTC
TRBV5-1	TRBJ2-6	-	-	CASSLVGGANVLTF	TGCGCCAGCAGCTTGGTAGGCGGGGCCAACGTCCTGACTTTC
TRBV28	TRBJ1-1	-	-	CATRDGLSEAFF	TGTGCCACCAGGGATGGGCTGTCTGAAGCTTTCTTT
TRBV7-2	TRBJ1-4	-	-	CASSMGPEKLFF	TGTGCCAGCAGCATGGGACCCGAAAAACTGTTTTTT
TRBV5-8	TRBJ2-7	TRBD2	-	CASSLWASGSSRQYF	TGTGCCAGCAGCTTGTGGGCTAGCGGGAGTAGTCGGCAGTACTTC
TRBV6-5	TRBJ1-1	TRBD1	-	CASRRDSLPLKAFF	TGTGCCAGCAGAAGGGACAGCCTACCACTCAAAGCTTTCTTT
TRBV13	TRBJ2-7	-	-	CASSPLGGEIVAQYF	TGTGCCAGCAGCCCGCTCGGGGGAGAGATTGTGGCGCAGTACTTC
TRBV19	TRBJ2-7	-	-	CASSTPQGGAYEQYF	TGTGCCAGTAGTACCCCCCAAGGGGGTGCCTACGAGCAGTACTTC
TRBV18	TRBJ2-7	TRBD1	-	CASSPPSGQPANEQYF	TGTGCCAGCTCACCACCGTCGGGACAGCCTGCTAACGAGCAGTACTTC
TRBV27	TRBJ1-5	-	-	CASSLSREQPQHF	TGTGCCAGCAGTTTATCGAGGGAACAGCCCCAGCATTTT